What follows are 15 T cell receptor beta chains derived from one specimen sequenced in a study of beta chain features in type 1 diabetes. Sequencing targeted expressed TCRB transcripts, as all isolated RNA had been reverse transcribed. Repertoires were generated with immunoSEQ multiplex PCR, while TCRdb's copy carries only in-frame clones and drops some. The table records under 400,000 clones, 14% of them present only once. The specimen sequenced was central memory CD4+ T cells from blood. These receptors were obtained from a man between 25 and 39 years old in good health.

For the CDR3, the DNA is TGTGCCAGCAGCTTGACAGGGAACAATGAGCAGTTCTTC. This encodes CASSLTGNNEQFF. The rearrangement uses TRBV9 and TRBJ2-1; the match to TRBD1 covers 7 bases. The CDR3 loop spans 13 amino acids. V shed 4 bases and J 5 bases; nucleotides not matched to a gene: 3. Germline V gene lookup returns CDR1 SGDLS and CDR2 YYNGEE. The full variable domain, completed using reference TRBV9 and TRBJ2-1, is DSGVTQTPKHLITATGQRVTLRCSPRSGDLSVYWYQQSLDQGLQFLIQYYNGEERAKGNILERFSAQQFPDLHSELNLSSLELGDSALYFCASSLTGNNEQFFGPGTRLTVL.

V and J are TRBV14 and TRBJ2-2, with D perhaps matching TRBD2 (5 bases). V lost 1 base, J lost 6 bases, and 12 bases lay in between. CDR3 size: 15 residues. CDR1 SGHDN and CDR2 FVKESK come from the germline V gene. The CDR3 sequence: CASSQVLASSGELFF. The CDR3 nucleotides are TGTGCCAGCAGCCAAGTCCTGGCTAGCTCCGGGGAGCTGTTTTTT.

This clone has only a few counts. The chain links TRBV6-5 to TRBJ1-5, with D hard to call. The germline gives CDR1 MNHEY, CDR2 SVGAGI. The CDR3 covers 14 residues. Trimming left V 4 bases short and J 0 bases short, with 7 bases between. The CDR3 nucleotides read TGTGCCAGCAGTTCGGGCAGTAGCAATCAGCCCCAGCATTTT. Protein sequence: CASSSGSSNQPQHF.

The chain combines TRBV19 with TRBJ2-5; D might be TRBD1 or TRBD2, each matching 5 bases. This CDR3 comprises 12 residues. Germline CDR1 LNHDA, CDR2 SQIVND (reference sequence). Trimming removed 8 bases at V and 4 bases at J, with 11 bases between. The CDR3 DNA follows: TGTGCCAGTGCCTCCGGGACAGAGACCCAGTACTTC. Translation: CASASGTETQYF. Complete variable domain (other parts from reference TRBV19 and TRBJ2-5): DGGITQSPKYLFRKEGQNVTLSCEQNLNHDAMYWYRQDPGQGLRLIYYSQIVNDFQKGDIAEGYSVSREKKESFPLTVTSAQKNPTAFYLCASASGTETQYFGPGTRLLVL.

This clone was seen at least ten times. The chain carries TRBV19 and TRBJ1-2; D is ambiguous. Germline-derived CDR1 and CDR2 are LNHDA and SQIVND (reference sequence). This CDR3 has 13 amino acids. Trimming pared 5 bases from V and 4 bases from J, leaving 11 bases between. The CDR3 DNA sequence: TGTGCCAGTAGTCGTAAGGGCCGCTATGGCTACACCTTC. Its translation: CASSRKGRYGYTF.

V usage is TRBV5-1 and J usage is TRBJ2-2, with D tentatively TRBD1 (5 bases). Germline lookup yields CDR1 SGHRS and CDR2 YFSETQ. The CDR3 length is 17 residues. V lost 1 base to trimming and J lost 3 bases, with 16 bases between them. The CDR3: CASSLNRRQTHTGELFF. The CDR3 bases are TGCGCCAGCAGCTTGAATAGGCGACAGACCCACACCGGGGAGCTGTTTTTT.

This clone has at least ten counts. This sequence joins TRBV28 and TRBJ2-2, with D perhaps matching TRBD1 or TRBD2 (5 bases each). The CDR3 has 15 residues. Germline V gives CDR1 MDHEN, CDR2 SYDVKM. Deletions cut 5 bases from V and 6 bases from J, with 16 bases between. The CDR3 DNA reads TGTGCCAGCAGTCAGCAGGGAGTGAGTCCCGGGGAGCTGTTTTTT. Its protein is CASSQQGVSPGELFF.

In its sample, this clone was seen a few times. The V and J genes are TRBV5-8 and TRBJ2-1, with D perhaps matching TRBD1 or TRBD2 (6 bases each). The CDR3 is 13 residues long. V lost 7 bases and J lost 5, with 13 bases in between. CDR1 is SGHTS and CDR2 is YDEGEE in the germline V gene. The CDR3 is CASRRRGDNEQFF. The CDR3, as DNA: TGTGCCAGCCGCCGAAGGGGGGACAATGAGCAGTTCTTC.

This chain joins TRBV9 and TRBJ2-5; D possibly matches TRBD1 or TRBD2 (6 bases each). CDR3 length: 15 amino acids. Germline V gene sequence: CDR1 SGDLS, CDR2 YYNGEE. The V gene lost 4 bases and the J gene lost 4 bases, with 17 bases spanning the gap. The CDR3 DNA reads as TGTGCCAGCAGCTTGAATCCAGGGGACTCAGAGACCCAGTACTTC. Translating gives CASSLNPGDSETQYF.

This clone came up a few times. This sequence joins TRBV6-1 and TRBJ2-5; tentatively, D is TRBD2 (5 bases). Trimming took 7 bases from V and 7 from J, leaving 16 bases between them. Germline V gene data show CDR1 as MNHNS and CDR2 as SASEGT. This CDR3 is 13 amino acids long. The CDR3: CASTQNRDGTQYF. The CDR3 DNA reads TGTGCCAGCACTCAAAATCGGGATGGGACCCAGTACTTC.

The chain combines TRBV4-3 with TRBJ2-1; D might be TRBD2 (6 bases). Trimming pared 1 base from V and 4 bases from J, leaving 14 bases between. CDR3 length: 16 amino acids. Germline CDR1 LGHNA, CDR2 YSLEER. Written as DNA, the CDR3 is TGCGCCAGCAGCCAAGTAGGGGCGGGGAAATACAATGAGCAGTTCTTC. Residues: CASSQVGAGKYNEQFF.

This clone was detected a few times. The chain has TRBV4-3 and TRBJ1-1, with D uncertain. CDR1 is LGHNA, CDR2 YSLEER, per germline. The V and J ends lost 0 bases and 4 bases respectively, with 9 bases between them. The CDR3 is 14 residues long. CDR3 sequence: CASSQDGRGTEAFF. CDR3 sequence (DNA): TGCGCCAGCAGCCAAGATGGGCGGGGCACTGAAGCTTTCTTT.

This clone appeared many times. The chain joins TRBV7-2 to TRBJ2-1; unclear D gene. The CDR3 loop spans 16 amino acids. Deletions cut 0 bases from V and 2 bases from J, with 11 bases between. Germline CDR1 and CDR2: SGHTA and FQGNSA. In DNA, the CDR3 is TGTGCCAGCAGCTTAGCTGAGGAAAGGCCCTACAATGAGCAGTTCTTC. This encodes CASSLAEERPYNEQFF.

The chain employs TRBV4-1 and TRBJ2-1; tentative D call: TRBD2 (5 bases). From germline, CDR1 is MGHRA and CDR2 YSYEKL. CDR3 size: 15 residues. V lost 1 base and J 7 bases, leaving 14 bases between the germline ends. CDR3 residues: CASSQARLNPNEQFF. In nucleotides, the CDR3 is TGCGCCAGCAGCCAAGCGAGACTAAATCCTAATGAGCAGTTCTTC.

This chain links TRBV1 with TRBJ2-5. TRBV1 is an annotated pseudogene. The CDR3 is 17 amino acids. The CDR3 DNA sequence: TGCACCAGCAGCCACCCCAGGGGGCGGGAGGAAAAAGAGACCCAGTACTTC. As protein: CTSSHPRGREEKETQYF.